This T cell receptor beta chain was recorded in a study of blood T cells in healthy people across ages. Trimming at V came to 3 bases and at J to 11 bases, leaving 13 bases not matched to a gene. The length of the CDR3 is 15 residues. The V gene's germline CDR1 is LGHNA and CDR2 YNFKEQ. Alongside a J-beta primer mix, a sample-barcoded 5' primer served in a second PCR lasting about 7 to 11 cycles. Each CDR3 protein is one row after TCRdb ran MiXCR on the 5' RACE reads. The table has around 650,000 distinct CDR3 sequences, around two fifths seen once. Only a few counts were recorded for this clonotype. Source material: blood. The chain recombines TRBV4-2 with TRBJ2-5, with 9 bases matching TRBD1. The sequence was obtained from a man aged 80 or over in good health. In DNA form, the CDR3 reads TGTGCCAGCAGCCACAGGGACAGGGCATGGAATGAGCAGTACTTC. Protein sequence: CASSHRDRAWNEQYF.